Given below is one T cell receptor beta chain in context. The data derive from a study of blood T cell repertoires in COVID-19. Study summary: Acute and convalescent COVID-19 samples came from the United States, Italy and Spain. T cells, B-cell-depleted T cells, or PBMCs provided the cDNA or gDNA that served as material.

The CDR3 contains 15 residues. V shed 2 bases and J 5 bases; nucleotides not matched to a gene: 7. Germline V lookup: CDR1 MNHEY, CDR2 SMNVEV (reference sequence). In the authors' methods: Counts of nucleated cells, estimated from reference gene primer amplification, were obtained. The repertoire was sequenced with immunoSEQ multiplex PCR; TCRdb's copy has only in-frame clones and lacks some. D and trimming were read from the DNA, whereas the V and J calls and clone size are those reported in that table. Of some 190,000 clones listed, nearly 90% are singletons. The chain combines TRBV27 with TRBJ2-5; 8 bases align to TRBD2. The sample taken for sequencing was peripheral blood. This clonotype was obtained from a woman between 40 and 55 years old who had recovered from COVID-19. This CDR3 reads CASSLGLAGRETQYF. CDR3 sequence (DNA): TGTGCCAGCAGTTTAGGGTTAGCGGGGCGGGAGACCCAGTACTTC.